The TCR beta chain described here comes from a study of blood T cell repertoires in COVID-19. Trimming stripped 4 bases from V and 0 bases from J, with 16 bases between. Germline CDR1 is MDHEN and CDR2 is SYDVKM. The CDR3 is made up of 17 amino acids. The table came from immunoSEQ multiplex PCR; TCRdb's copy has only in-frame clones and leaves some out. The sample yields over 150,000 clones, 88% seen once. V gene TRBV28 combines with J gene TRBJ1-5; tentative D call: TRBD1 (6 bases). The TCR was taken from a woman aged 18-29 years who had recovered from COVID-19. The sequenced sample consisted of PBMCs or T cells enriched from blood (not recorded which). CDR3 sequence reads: CASSSPRGADSNQPQHF. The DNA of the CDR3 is TGTGCCAGCAGTTCCCCCCGGGGGGCAGATAGCAATCAGCCCCAGCATTTT.